This T cell receptor beta chain was observed in a study of T cell responses to AZD1222 COVID-19 vaccine. For the study at large: Researchers grouped second doses given at about 4 or about 12 weeks into one pool. Study-level points and caveats: Donor demographics were predominantly white British with a female majority; clonal diversity may be underestimated.

Libraries were prepared by immunoSEQ multiplex PCR; TCRdb keeps only in-frame clonotypes and omits some of them. This sample has roughly 100,000 clones; roughly 80% occur once, and the top ten carry approximately 15%. The CDR3 runs 14 residues. CDR1 is SGHNT and CDR2 is YYREEE in the germline V gene (reference sequence). The ends were cut back, 3 bases at V and 3 bases at J, with 10 bases in the middle. To note about this clone: What it binds is unknown.

Source: peripheral blood, taken on day 0 of AZD1222 vaccination. The TCR comes from an adult in good health. This chain uses TRBV5-4 with TRBJ1-5; D possibly corresponds to TRBD1 (5 bases). CDR3 region: CASSSGTHNQPQHF. The CDR3, as DNA: TGTGCCAGCAGCTCCGGGACTCACAATCAGCCCCAGCATTTT.